The 7 T cell receptor beta chains presented below share a single source sample, sequenced in a study of cytomegalovirus exposure and HLA in healthy donors (dated by TCRdb to about 2017). Receptors were amplified or captured by the immunoSEQ multiplex PCR assay. For the multiplex PCR, a mixture combining 60 forward primers for TCR Vbeta segments and 13 reverse primers for TCR Jbeta segments was used. The table comes from immuneACCESS by way of TCRdb, which keeps in-frame sequences with V and J called. Part of the clones is missing from these tables; in studies checked, under half for an unresolved V gene and the rest for unknown reasons. This sample comprises 150,000 to 200,000 clones, about four fifths of them detected only once. Of the sample, approximately 1.5% falls within the top ten clones. Specimen: PBMCs. The receptors originated from a girl between 5 and 17 years old in good health and CMV-seropositive.

The chain has TRBV4-3 and TRBJ1-1; tentative D call: TRBD1 (5 bases). Trimming pared 3 bases from V and 5 bases from J, leaving 13 bases between. CDR1 and CDR2 from the germline V gene are LGHNA and YSLEER. The CDR3 runs 14 residues. The CDR3 is CASSQTRGETEAFF. The CDR3 nucleotides read TGCGCCAGCAGCCAGACCCGGGGGGAAACTGAAGCTTTCTTT.

This chain connects TRBV21-1 to TRBJ2-7; the table's D call, TRBD1, was not checked against the DNA. TRBV21-1 is designated a pseudogene. The CDR3 runs 13 residues. CDR3 region: CARLGQESYEQYF. The CDR3 bases are TGTGCCAGGCTTGGACAGGAAAGCTACGAGCAGTACTTC.

The genes are TRBV5-4 and TRBJ2-1, with 9 bases identical to TRBD2. Germline CDR1 and CDR2: SGHNT and YYREEE (reference sequence). The CDR3 sequence is 17 residues long. Trimming took 4 bases from V and 0 from J; bases not matched to a gene: 8. CDR3 bases: TGTGCCAGCAGCGAGGGACTAGCCCTAAGCTCCTACAATGAGCAGTTCTTC. Protein: CASSEGLALSSYNEQFF. The full variable domain, with the rest looked up from reference TRBV5-4 and TRBJ2-1, is ETGVTQSPTHLIKTRGQQVTLRCSSQSGHNTVSWYQQALGQGPQFIFQYYREEENGRGNFPPRFSGLQFPNYSSELNVNALELDDSALYLCASSEGLALSSYNEQFFGPGTRLTVL.

The chain combines TRBV28 with TRBJ2-5, with TRBD1 matching over 7 bases. Germline CDR1 reads MDHEN; CDR2 reads SYDVKM. The V segment lost 6 bases and the J segment 2 bases; nucleotides outside the gene matches: 12. This CDR3 comprises 16 residues. Here the CDR3 DNA reads TGTGCCAGCAGACCTCCCGTCTCGACAGGGCAAGAGACCCAGTACTTC. Translated, it gives CASRPPVSTGQETQYF.

The chain recombines TRBV27 with TRBJ1-1, with D tentatively TRBD1 (6 bases). The CDR3 loop spans 14 amino acids. Per the germline V gene, CDR1 is MNHEY and CDR2 is SMNVEV (reference sequence). Trimming took 2 bases from V and 4 from J, leaving 11 bases between them. Here the CDR3 reads CASSLIPDSTEAFF. CDR3 sequence (DNA): TGTGCCAGCAGTTTAATCCCGGACAGCACTGAAGCTTTCTTT.

J is TRBJ1-3 and V is TRBV6-5; a weak D match, TRBD1 (6 bases). Germline assignment: CDR1 MNHEY and CDR2 SVGAGI. The CDR3 has 14 amino acids. V lost 6 bases, J lost 2 bases, and 11 bases lay in between. CDR3 region: CASRPQGAGNTIYF. The CDR3 nucleotides read TGTGCCAGCAGACCACAGGGCGCTGGAAACACCATATATTTT.

This clone came up a few times. This chain connects TRBV28 to TRBJ2-5; D is ambiguous. Germline values: CDR1 MDHEN, CDR2 SYDVKM. Trimming stripped 4 bases from V and 4 bases from J, with 10 bases between. The CDR3 is 13 residues long. The CDR3 reads CASSSSRVETQYF. In DNA, the CDR3 is TGTGCCAGCAGTTCATCACGGGTAGAGACCCAGTACTTC.